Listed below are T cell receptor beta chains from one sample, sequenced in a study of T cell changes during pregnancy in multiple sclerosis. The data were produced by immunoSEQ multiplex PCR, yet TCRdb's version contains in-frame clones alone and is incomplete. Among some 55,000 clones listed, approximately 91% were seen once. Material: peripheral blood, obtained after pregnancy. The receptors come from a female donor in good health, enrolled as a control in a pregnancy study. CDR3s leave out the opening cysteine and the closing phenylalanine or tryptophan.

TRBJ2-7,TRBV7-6,ASSLERQGGGYEQY
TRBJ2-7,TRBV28,ATQERVAQY
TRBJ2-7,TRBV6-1,ATRTYRGKSYEQY
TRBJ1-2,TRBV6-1,ASSETGGDIYGYT
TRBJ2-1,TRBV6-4,ASSFSGSEYNEQF
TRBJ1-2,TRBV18,ASSLGQGSGYT
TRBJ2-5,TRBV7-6,ASTTTGPQETQY
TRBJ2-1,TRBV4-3,ASSHGQYNEQF
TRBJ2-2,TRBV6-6,ASSYYGAGELF
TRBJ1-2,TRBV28,ASSLRGRGGYT
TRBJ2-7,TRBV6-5,ASRPDRASYEQY
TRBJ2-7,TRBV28,ASSPGLAGHEQY
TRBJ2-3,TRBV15,ATRRSGGTDTQY
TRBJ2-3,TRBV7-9,ASSYDRGILSTDTQY
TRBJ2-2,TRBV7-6,ASSHTPLAGGGYTGELF
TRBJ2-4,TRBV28,ASSPVGTAKNIQY
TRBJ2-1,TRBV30,AWGTSGGIHEQF
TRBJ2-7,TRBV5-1,ASSLEGDSYEQY
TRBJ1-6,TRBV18,ASSPRRENSPLH
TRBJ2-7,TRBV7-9,ASSLAGGRPYEQY
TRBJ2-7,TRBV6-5,ASSYGRQAYEQY
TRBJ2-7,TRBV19,ASSRELSSYEQY
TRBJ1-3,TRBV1,TSSPRVGRFCTIY
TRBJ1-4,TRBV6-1,ASGTGLPSEKLF
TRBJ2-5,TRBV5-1,ASSPGQGLAGETQY
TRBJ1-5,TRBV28,AIESSGGGLNQPQH
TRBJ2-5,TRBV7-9,ASSPLPGLVVKTQY
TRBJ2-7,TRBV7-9,ASSLLRGYEQY
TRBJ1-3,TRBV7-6,ASSLRSTGVGNTIY
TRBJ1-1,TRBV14,ASGTARGEAF
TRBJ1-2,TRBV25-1,ASSKTGPNYGYT
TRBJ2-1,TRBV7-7,ASSLGQGSHNEQF
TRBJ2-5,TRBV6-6,ASSYTGTRGETQY
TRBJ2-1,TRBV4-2,ASSVAGGPTYNEQF
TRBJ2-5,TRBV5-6,ASSSGTTMWETQY
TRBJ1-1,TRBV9,ASSVVPRSEAF
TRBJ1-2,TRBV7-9,ASSLVAVNYGYT
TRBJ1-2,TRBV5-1,ASSLEPDYGYT
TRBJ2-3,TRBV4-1,ASSQDPRARGRTDTQY
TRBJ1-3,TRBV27,ASSSSLGGNTIY
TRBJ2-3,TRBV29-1,SVGQTPTSTDTQY
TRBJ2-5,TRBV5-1,ASSPGGEETQY
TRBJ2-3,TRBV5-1,ASSSSGTDTQY
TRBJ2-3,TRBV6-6,ASSYSEGGADTQY